This T cell receptor (beta chain) was identified in a study of T cell responses to AZD1222 COVID-19 vaccine. V dropped 0 bases and J dropped 8 bases, with 2 bases sitting between them. The germline V gene has CDR1 DFQATT and CDR2 SNEGSKA (reference sequence). The CDR3 is made up of 10 amino acids. Using immunoSEQ multiplex PCR, the repertoire was profiled, and TCRdb retains in-frame clones only, with some absent. The sample has about 150,000 clones; 70% to 90% are singletons. This clone was counted a single time. The receptor comes from an adult in good health. The chain recombines TRBV20-1 with TRBJ2-4; D uncertain. Sequencing was performed on peripheral blood, taken on day 0 of AZD1222 vaccination. CDR3 in amino acids: CSARDDIQYF. In DNA form, the CDR3 reads TGCAGTGCTAGAGATGACATTCAGTACTTC.